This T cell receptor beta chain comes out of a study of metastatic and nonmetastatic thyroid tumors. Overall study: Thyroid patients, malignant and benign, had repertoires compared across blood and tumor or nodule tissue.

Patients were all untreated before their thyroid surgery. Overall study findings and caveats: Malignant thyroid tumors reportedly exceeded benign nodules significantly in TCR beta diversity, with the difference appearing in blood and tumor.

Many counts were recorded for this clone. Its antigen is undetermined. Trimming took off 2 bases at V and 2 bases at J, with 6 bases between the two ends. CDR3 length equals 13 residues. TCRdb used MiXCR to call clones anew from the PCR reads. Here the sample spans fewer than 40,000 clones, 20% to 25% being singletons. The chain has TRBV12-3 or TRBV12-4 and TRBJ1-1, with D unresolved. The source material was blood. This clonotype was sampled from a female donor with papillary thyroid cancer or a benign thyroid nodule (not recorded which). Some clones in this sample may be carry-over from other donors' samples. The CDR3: CASSLRLNTEAFF. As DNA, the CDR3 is TGTGCCAGCAGTTTAAGGTTAAACACTGAAGCTTTCTTT.